This T cell receptor (beta chain) was captured by sequencing in a study of T cells in Graves' hyperthyroidism and ophthalmopathy. The CDR3 regions of TCR beta were amplified from RNA transcripts. Primed by the HTBI set, a first-round RT-PCR was run on the TCR CDR3. One entry per CDR3 protein, called by TCRdb with MiXCR from the multiplex PCR reads. In the table there are about 740,000 distinct CDR3 sequences, about 15% of which are singletons. The CDR3 has 17 amino acids. CDR1 is MGHRA, CDR2 YSYEKL, per germline. V was pared by 2 bases and J by 5 bases, with 22 bases between. This TCR was sampled from a woman younger than 30 with Graves' hyperthyroidism. This rearrangement joins TRBV4-1 to TRBJ2-7; D perhaps matches TRBD2 (6 bases). The sequencing input was blood. This chain's CDR3 is CASSQLSVAGFKNEQYF. CDR3 sequence (DNA): TGCGCCAGCAGCCAACTCTCCGTCGCGGGATTTAAGAACGAGCAGTACTTC.